This T cell receptor beta chain was identified during a study of cytomegalovirus exposure and HLA in healthy donors. This CDR3 is 13 amino acids long. The PCR made use of 60 Vbeta and 13 Jbeta primers. The table came from immunoSEQ multiplex PCR; TCRdb's copy has only in-frame clones and leaves some out. Altogether over 130,000 clones are present, more than 65% being singletons, with the ten largest covering 1.5% to 2%. General study findings and limits: One variant, a missense change in DCLRE1C, was linked in a later analysis to TCR beta V- and J-gene trimming. A prior analysis recorded that most TCR beta V segments were productive about 90% or about 30% of the time. Later on, an analysis tied 15,000 to 20,000 TCR beta sequences to HLA alleles at 0.05 false discovery rate.

Notes on this clone: What it recognizes is unknown.

Material: PBMCs. The chain couples TRBV1 to TRBJ1-1; TRBD1, the table's D call, lacks a check against the DNA. TRBV1 has pseudogene status. The clonotype originates from a woman between 25 and 40 years old in good health and CMV-seronegative. This CDR3 reads CTSSRKTGTEAFF. The DNA of the CDR3 is TGCACCAGCAGCCGAAAGACAGGCACTGAAGCTTTCTTT.